Listed below are T cell receptor beta chains from one sample, sequenced in a study of shared clonotypes between healthy human individuals. Data came from immunoSEQ multiplex PCR; TCRdb stores just in-frame clones and leaves some out. The table lists about 590,000 clones, 95% to 96% of them singletons. Sequenced material: naive CD8+ T cells sorted from blood. These receptors all stem from a woman aged 25 to 39 in good health. CDR3s include the opening cysteine and the closing phenylalanine or tryptophan. A D gene is named only where the DNA matches it firmly. Clone size is shown for a subset of rows, as once, few, many or a class of expanded clone.

TRBJ2-1 | TRBD2 | - | TRBV4-1 | TGCGCCAGCAGCCATGCTAGCGGGAGTCAGGATGAGCAGTTCTTC | CASSHASGSQDEQFF
TRBJ2-7 | TRBD2 | few | TRBV10-1 | TGCGCCAGCAGTCCGGGACTAGCGGGGGCAACCTACGAGCAGTACTTC | CASSPGLAGATYEQYF
TRBJ2-3 | - | - | TRBV27 | TGTGCCAGCATTAGAGGGCAGACGAGCACAGATACGCAGTATTTT | CASIRGQTSTDTQYF
TRBJ2-3 | - | - | TRBV27 | TGTGCCAGCAGTACCCTTAGCACAGATACGCAGTATTTT | CASSTLSTDTQYF
TRBJ2-3 | - | - | TRBV7-9 | TGTGCCAGCAGCTTACCCCTAGCGTCCCCAGATACGCAGTATTTT | CASSLPLASPDTQYF
TRBJ2-7 | TRBD1 | - | TRBV6-5 | TGTGCCAGCAGAACCCTGACAGGGACCGAGCAGTACTTC | CASRTLTGTEQYF
TRBJ2-7 | - | - | TRBV20-1 | TGCAGTGCTTCCGGGGGCTACGAGCAGTACTTC | CSASGGYEQYF
TRBJ2-3 | TRBD2 | once | TRBV14 | TGTGCCAGCAGCCACCTAGCGGGAGGCTACACAGATACGCAGTATTTT | CASSHLAGGYTDTQYF
TRBJ2-7 | - | - | TRBV28 | TGTGCCAGCAGAGACTCTTACGAGCAGTACTTC | CASRDSYEQYF
TRBJ2-1 | - | - | TRBV7-8 | TGTGCCAGCAGCACGTACAGCAGCGGCTCCTACAATGAGCAGTTCTTC | CASSTYSSGSYNEQFF
TRBJ2-2 | - | - | TRBV7-9 | TGTGCCAGCAGCTTAGCGCAGGGTACCGGGGAGCTGTTTTTT | CASSLAQGTGELFF
TRBJ1-1 | - | - | TRBV21-1 | TGTGCCAGCAGCCGTGTGAAGGGGAACACTGAAGCTTTCTTT | CASSRVKGNTEAFF
TRBJ1-1 | - | - | TRBV29-1 | TGCAGCGTTGACCCCCGAGGGGGAACTGAAGCTTTCTTT | CSVDPRGGTEAFF
TRBJ2-3 | TRBD1 | - | TRBV11-2 | TGTGCCAGCAGGTTGGGACAGGGGGCGAATTCATATACGCAGTATTTT | CASRLGQGANSYTQYF
TRBJ2-7 | - | once | TRBV9 | TGTGCCAGCAGCGTCGGCGGCAGGAGCTCCTACGAGCAGTACTTC | CASSVGGRSSYEQYF
TRBJ1-1 | - | few | TRBV5-6 | TGTGCCAGCAGCCAGATCGACACTGAAGCTTTCTTT | CASSQIDTEAFF
TRBJ1-5 | TRBD1 | - | TRBV4-1 | TGCGCCAGCAGCCAGACAACAGGGGGCGGGCAGCCCCAGCATTTT | CASSQTTGGGQPQHF
TRBJ2-5 | - | - | TRBV28 | TGTGCCAGCAGGGGGGGTTGGCTGTCCGGAGAGACCCAGTACTTC | CASRGGWLSGETQYF
TRBJ2-1 | TRBD1 | - | TRBV27 | TGTGCCAGCAGTTTGGACACAGGGGTCGGTGAGCAGTTCTTC | CASSLDTGVGEQFF
TRBJ2-7 | - | - | TRBV29-1 | TGCAGCGTGGGGGGCCCGGACTCCTACGAGCAGTACTTC | CSVGGPDSYEQYF
TRBJ2-1 | TRBD2 | - | TRBV29-1 | TGCAGCGTGAAAATTCCGGGACTAGCTCCCAATGAGCAGTTCTTC | CSVKIPGLAPNEQFF
TRBJ2-7 | - | - | TRBV28 | TGTGCCAGCAGGCCCGAACTAGCTGGGGCCGAGCAGTACTTC | CASRPELAGAEQYF
TRBJ2-3 | TRBD2 | - | TRBV27 | TGTGCCAGCAGTTTCGGACTAGCAACAGATACGCAGTATTTT | CASSFGLATDTQYF
TRBJ2-5 | - | - | TRBV7-9 | TGTGCCAGCAGCTTAGCGGCGGAATTGGAGACCCAGTACTTC | CASSLAAELETQYF
TRBJ2-3 | TRBD1 | once | TRBV19 | TGTGCCAGTAGTACCGGGACAGATGCGGATACGCAGTATTTT | CASSTGTDADTQYF
TRBJ2-4 | - | - | TRBV27 | TGTGCCAGCAGCCACGGGACAGCCAAAAACATTCAGTACTTC | CASSHGTAKNIQYF
TRBJ2-1 | - | - | TRBV28 | TGTGCCAGCAGTTCCATTCGAGGGGGAAATGAGCAGTTCTTC | CASSSIRGGNEQFF
TRBJ2-7 | - | - | TRBV11-2 | TGTGATTGGCCCCCGTCAGCCAATCTCTACGAGCAGTACTTC | CDWPPSANLYEQYF
TRBJ2-7 | - | - | TRBV27 | TGTGCCAGCAGTTTAACCCGCGGCTACGAGCAGTACTTC | CASSLTRGYEQYF
TRBJ2-7 | - | - | TRBV6-6 | TGTGCCAGCAGTTTTTCGGCGGAGGGAGCCTACGAGCAGTACTTC | CASSFSAEGAYEQYF
TRBJ1-5 | TRBD1 | - | TRBV2 | TGTGCCAGCAGGGACAGGGGGCGGAATCAGCCCCAGCATTTT | CASRDRGRNQPQHF
TRBJ2-1 | TRBD1 | once | TRBV23-1 | TGCGCCAGCAGTCACCAAGGACAGGGGGCGGAGAATGAGCAGTTCTTC | CASSHQGQGAENEQFF
TRBJ1-1 | TRBD1 | - | TRBV5-1 | TGCGCCAGCACCTGGACAGGGGCAGGGGTCACTGAAGCTTTCTTT | CASTWTGAGVTEAFF
TRBJ2-3 | - | - | TRBV27 | TGTGCCAGCAGTTTACGTGATAGCGGTCTCACAGATACGCAGTATTTT | CASSLRDSGLTDTQYF
TRBJ2-1 | TRBD2 | once | TRBV7-8 | TGTGCCAGCAGCCAGCTAATAGCGGGAGTTCACAATGAGCAGTTCTTC | CASSQLIAGVHNEQFF
TRBJ2-1 | - | - | TRBV7-8 | TGTGCCAGCAGCTCCAACAGGGTCCGGGAGCAGTTCTTC | CASSSNRVREQFF
TRBJ2-7 | - | - | TRBV6-5 | TGTGCCAGCATCCACTGGGACGACTACGAGCAGTACTTC | CASIHWDDYEQYF
TRBJ2-3 | - | - | TRBV7-7 | TGTGCCAGCAGCTCGGGACTGGCTAGCACAGATACGCAGTATTTT | CASSSGLASTDTQYF
TRBJ2-5 | TRBD2 | - | TRBV28 | TGTGCCAGCAGTACCGTGGCGGGAGAGACCCAAGAGACCCAGTACTTC | CASSTVAGETQETQYF
TRBJ1-4 | TRBD1 | once | TRBV27 | TGTGCCAGCAGTTTATGGACAGGGGGGGATGAAAAACTGTTTTTT | CASSLWTGGDEKLFF
TRBJ1-2 | TRBD1 | - | TRBV14 | TGTGCCAGCAGCCATCCCGACAGGGAAGGCGGCTACACCTTC | CASSHPDREGGYTF
TRBJ1-2 | - | - | TRBV5-6 | TGTGCCAGCACCACAGGGCAGGGCTACACCTTC | CASTTGQGYTF
TRBJ1-5 | - | - | TRBV7-8 | TGTGCCAGCAGCTTAGGGGGTAGCTATAGCAATCAGCCCCAGCATTTT | CASSLGGSYSNQPQHF
TRBJ2-7 | TRBD2 | - | TRBV27 | TGTGCCAGCAGTTTATCTAGCGGGTTGTCCTACGAGCAGTACTTC | CASSLSSGLSYEQYF
TRBJ2-1 | - | - | TRBV14 | TGTGCCAGCAGCCAAGTGGCAAAGATTGAGCAGTTCTTC | CASSQVAKIEQFF
TRBJ2-3 | - | - | TRBV27 | TGTGCCAGCAGTTCGCGTGGGGGCTACACAGATACGCAGTATTTT | CASSSRGGYTDTQYF